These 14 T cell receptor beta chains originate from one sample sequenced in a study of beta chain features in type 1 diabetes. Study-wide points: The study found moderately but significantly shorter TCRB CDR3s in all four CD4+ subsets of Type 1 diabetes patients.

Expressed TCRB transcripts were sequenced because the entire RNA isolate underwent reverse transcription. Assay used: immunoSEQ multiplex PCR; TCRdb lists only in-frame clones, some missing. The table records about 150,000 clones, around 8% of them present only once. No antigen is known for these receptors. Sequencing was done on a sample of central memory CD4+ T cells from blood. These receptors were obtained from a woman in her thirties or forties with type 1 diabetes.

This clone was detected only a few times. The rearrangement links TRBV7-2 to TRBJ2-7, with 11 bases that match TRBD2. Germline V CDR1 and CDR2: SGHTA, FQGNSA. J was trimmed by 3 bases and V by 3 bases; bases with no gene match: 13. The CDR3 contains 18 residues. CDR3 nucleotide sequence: TGTGCCAGCAGCTTTCAATCTAGCGGGGGGCTCACCTACTACGAGCAGTACTTC. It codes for CASSFQSSGGLTYYEQYF.

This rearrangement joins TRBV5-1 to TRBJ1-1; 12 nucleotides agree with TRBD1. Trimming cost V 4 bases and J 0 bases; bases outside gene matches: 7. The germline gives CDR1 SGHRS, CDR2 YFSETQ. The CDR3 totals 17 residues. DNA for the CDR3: TGCGCCAGCAGCCCTGGGACAGGGGGCTACCTGAACACTGAAGCTTTCTTT. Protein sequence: CASSPGTGGYLNTEAFF.

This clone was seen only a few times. CDR3 nucleotide sequence: TGTGCCAGCAGTTTAGGACAGGAGAACACTGAAGCTTTCTTT. Protein sequence: CASSLGQENTEAFF. This chain connects TRBV28 to TRBJ1-1; 7 positions agree with TRBD1. Germline V gene lookup returns CDR1 MDHEN and CDR2 SYDVKM. The CDR3 runs to 14 residues. V lost 2 bases and J lost 1; bases outside the gene matches: 1.

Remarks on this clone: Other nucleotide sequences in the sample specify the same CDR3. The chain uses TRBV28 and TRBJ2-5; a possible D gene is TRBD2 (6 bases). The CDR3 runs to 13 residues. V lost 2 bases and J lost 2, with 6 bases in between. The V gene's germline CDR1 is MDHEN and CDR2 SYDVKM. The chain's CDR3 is CASSLGGQETQYF. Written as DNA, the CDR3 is TGTGCCAGCAGTTTAGGGGGGCAAGAGACCCAGTACTTC.

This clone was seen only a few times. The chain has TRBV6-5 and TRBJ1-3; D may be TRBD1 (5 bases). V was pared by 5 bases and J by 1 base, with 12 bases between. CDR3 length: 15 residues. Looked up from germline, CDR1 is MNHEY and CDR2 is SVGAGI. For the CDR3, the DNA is TGTGCCAGCAGTCAAGATCAGGGATCTGGAAACACCATATATTTT. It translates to CASSQDQGSGNTIYF.

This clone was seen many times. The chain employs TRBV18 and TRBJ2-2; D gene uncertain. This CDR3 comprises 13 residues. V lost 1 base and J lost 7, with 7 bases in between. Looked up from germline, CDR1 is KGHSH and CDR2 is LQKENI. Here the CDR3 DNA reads TGTGCCAGCTCACCACTTGGGCTCGGGGAGCTGTTTTTT. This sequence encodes CASSPLGLGELFF.

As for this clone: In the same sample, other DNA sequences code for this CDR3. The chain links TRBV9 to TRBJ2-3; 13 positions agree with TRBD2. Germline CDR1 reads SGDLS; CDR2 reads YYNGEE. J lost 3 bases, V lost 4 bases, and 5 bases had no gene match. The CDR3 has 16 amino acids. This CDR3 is CASSSWTSGSTDTQYF. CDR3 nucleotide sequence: TGTGCCAGCAGCTCCTGGACTAGCGGGAGTACAGATACGCAGTATTTT.

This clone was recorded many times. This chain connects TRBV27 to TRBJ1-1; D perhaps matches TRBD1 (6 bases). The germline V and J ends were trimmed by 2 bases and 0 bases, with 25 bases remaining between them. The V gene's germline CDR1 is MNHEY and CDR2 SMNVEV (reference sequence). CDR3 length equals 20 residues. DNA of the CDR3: TGTGCCAGCAGTTTAAAGGCCCCCCGGGACACAAGGCAAGTGAACACTGAAGCTTTCTTT. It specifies CASSLKAPRDTRQVNTEAFF.

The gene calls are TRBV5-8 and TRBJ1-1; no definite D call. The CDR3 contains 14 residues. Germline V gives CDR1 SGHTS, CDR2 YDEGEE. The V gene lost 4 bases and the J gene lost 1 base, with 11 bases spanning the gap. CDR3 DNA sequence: TGTGCCAGCAGCGAAGGACTGACGAACACTGAAGCTTTCTTT. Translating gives CASSEGLTNTEAFF.

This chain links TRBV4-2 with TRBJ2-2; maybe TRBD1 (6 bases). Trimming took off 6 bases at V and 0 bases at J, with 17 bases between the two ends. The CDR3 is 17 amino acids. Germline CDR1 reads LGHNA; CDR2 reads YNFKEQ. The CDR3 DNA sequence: TGTGCCAGCAGAGCAGGGGCGACAATTACGAACACCGGGGAGCTGTTTTTT. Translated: CASRAGATITNTGELFF.

The CDR3 bases are TGTGCCAGCAGATTTACAGGGGGCTTGGGGAACACTGAAGCTTTCTTT. Its protein product is CASRFTGGLGNTEAFF. V usage is TRBV5-5 and J usage is TRBJ1-1; 9 bases match TRBD1. The CDR3 totals 16 residues. CDR1 is SGHKS and CDR2 is YYEKEE in the germline V gene (reference sequence). J was trimmed by 1 base and V by 5 bases; bases with no gene match: 9.

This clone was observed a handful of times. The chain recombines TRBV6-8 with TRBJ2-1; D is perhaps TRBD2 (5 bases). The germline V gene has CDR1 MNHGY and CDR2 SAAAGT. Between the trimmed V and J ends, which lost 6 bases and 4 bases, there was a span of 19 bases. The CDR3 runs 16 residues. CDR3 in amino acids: CASSLTTRGLYNEQFF. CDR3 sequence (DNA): TGTGCCAGCAGCCTCACCACACGAGGACTGTACAATGAGCAGTTCTTC.

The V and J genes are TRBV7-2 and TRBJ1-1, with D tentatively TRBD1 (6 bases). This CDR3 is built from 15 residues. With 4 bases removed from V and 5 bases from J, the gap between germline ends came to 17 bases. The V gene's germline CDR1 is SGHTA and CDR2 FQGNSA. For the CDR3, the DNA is TGTGCCAGCAGCTACCGACAGGCCATGGGGACTGAAGCTTTCTTT. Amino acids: CASSYRQAMGTEAFF.

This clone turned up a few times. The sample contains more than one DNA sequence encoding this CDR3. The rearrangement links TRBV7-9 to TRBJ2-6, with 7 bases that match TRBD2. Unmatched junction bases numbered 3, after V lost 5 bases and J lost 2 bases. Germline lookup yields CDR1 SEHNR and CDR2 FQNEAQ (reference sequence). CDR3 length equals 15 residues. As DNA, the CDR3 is TGTGCCAGCAGCCCTGGGGGGGCTGGGGCCAACGTCCTGACTTTC. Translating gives CASSPGGAGANVLTF.